These 28 T cell receptor beta chains were sequenced from one sample in a study of shared clonotypes between healthy human individuals. Using immunoSEQ multiplex PCR, the repertoire was profiled, and TCRdb retains in-frame clones only, with some absent. The table records 2 million to 2.5 million clones, approximately 93% of them present only once. The material sequenced was naive CD4+ T cells from PBMCs. The subset was: CD45RA+ positively selected. The source is a man aged 18 to 29 in good health. Some clones in this sample may be carry-over from other donors' samples.

This rearrangement joins TRBV9 to TRBJ2-1, with TRBD2 identical over 13 bases. The CDR3 totals 17 residues. V was pared by 4 bases and J by 6 bases, with 10 bases of the junction left unmatched. Germline CDR1 and CDR2: SGDLS and YYNGEE. The CDR3 here is CASSKGKGTSGVNEQFF. CDR3 nucleotides: TGTGCCAGCAGCAAAGGGAAGGGGACTAGCGGGGTCAATGAGCAGTTCTTC.

This chain joins TRBV19 and TRBJ1-1; 9 positions agree with TRBD1. V was pared by 6 bases and J by 3 bases, with 5 bases of the junction left unmatched. This CDR3 has 14 amino acids. CDR1 is LNHDA, CDR2 SQIVND, per germline (reference sequence). The CDR3 loop reads CASRTGGWDTEAFF. The CDR3 nucleotides read TGTGCCAGTAGGACAGGGGGTTGGGACACTGAAGCTTTCTTT.

On this clone: A much larger clone is a single base away; this may be a read error. V and J are TRBV6-1 and TRBJ1-1; D gene unclear. CDR3 length equals 12 residues. Germline assignment: CDR1 MNHNS and CDR2 SASEGT. Trimming cost V 4 bases and J 0 bases, with 3 bases left between them. Here the CDR3 DNA reads TGTGCCAGCAGTGTAATGAACACTGAAGCTTTCTTT. Translated, it gives CASSVMNTEAFF.

This chain links TRBV6-5 with TRBJ1-4, with no clear D. The CDR3 length is 14 residues. In germline, CDR1 is MNHEY, CDR2 SVGAGI. Trimming removed 2 bases from V and 2 bases from J, with 6 bases in between. CDR3 protein: CASSYAWTNEKLFF. The CDR3 DNA reads TGTGCCAGCAGTTACGCGTGGACTAATGAAAAACTGTTTTTT.

This chain joins TRBV5-4 and TRBJ2-1; either TRBD1 or TRBD2 may supply D (5 bases each). CDR1 is SGHNT, CDR2 YYREEE, per germline (reference sequence). V shed 3 bases and J shed 0 bases, with 13 bases lying between them. The CDR3 runs 16 residues. CDR3: CASSSGTGNSYNEQFF. The CDR3 DNA is TGTGCCAGCAGCTCCGGGACGGGAAACTCCTACAATGAGCAGTTCTTC.

Note on this clone: Other DNA sequences within the sample encode an identical CDR3. The chain uses TRBV5-1 and TRBJ2-7; D remains ambiguous. In germline, CDR1 is SGHRS, CDR2 YFSETQ. There are 13 residues in the CDR3. Trimming removed 0 bases at V and 3 bases at J, with 7 bases between. CDR3 region: CASSLGSYYEQYF. CDR3 sequence (DNA): TGCGCCAGCAGCTTGGGATCTTACTACGAGCAGTACTTC.

The J gene is TRBJ1-4, the V gene TRBV7-9; D call uncertain. V was trimmed by 1 base and J by 8 bases, leaving 11 bases between them. Germline CDR1 and CDR2: SEHNR and FQNEAQ (reference sequence). This CDR3 region has 14 residues. CDR3 sequence (DNA): TGTGCCAGCAGCTTAGGAAGGGTGAGGGAAAAACTGTTTTTT. It is translated as CASSLGRVREKLFF.

The V gene is TRBV18, the J gene TRBJ1-1, with 7 bases aligning to TRBD1. Unmatched junction bases numbered 8, after V lost 4 bases and J lost 0 bases. The CDR3 runs to 16 residues. Germline V gene lookup returns CDR1 KGHSH and CDR2 LQKENI. The CDR3 protein is CASSLGQALMNTEAFF. The CDR3 region has the DNA TGTGCCAGCTCACTCGGACAGGCCCTCATGAACACTGAAGCTTTCTTT.

This sequence joins TRBV28 and TRBJ2-2; D gene unclear. The V and J ends lost 4 bases and 0 bases respectively, with 24 bases between them. CDR3 length equals 20 residues. Per the germline V gene, CDR1 is MDHEN and CDR2 is SYDVKM. The CDR3 bases are TGTGCCAGCAGTTACGTTCGAGTTCCCACAGTGACGACGAACACCGGGGAGCTGTTTTTT. Its protein product is CASSYVRVPTVTTNTGELFF.

The chain employs TRBV19 and TRBJ2-1, with TRBD2 matching 12 bases. V lost 5 bases to trimming and J lost 6 bases; unmatched junction nucleotides: 8. CDR3 length: 16 residues. Looked up from germline, CDR1 is LNHDA and CDR2 is SQIVND (reference sequence). The CDR3 region is CASSPSGRAGVNEQFF. The CDR3, as DNA: TGTGCCAGTAGTCCTAGCGGGAGGGCCGGTGTCAATGAGCAGTTCTTC.

The CDR3 spells CATHPGSLAGNTIYF. CDR3 DNA sequence: TGTGCCACCCACCCGGGTTCCCTTGCTGGAAACACCATATATTTT. V and J are TRBV6-1 and TRBJ1-3; no clear D gene. CDR3 length equals 15 residues. V lost 10 bases and J lost 2, with 18 bases in between. Germline V gives CDR1 MNHNS, CDR2 SASEGT.

The chain carries TRBV28 and TRBJ2-5; 7 bases map to TRBD1. The V gene's germline CDR1 is MDHEN and CDR2 SYDVKM. The CDR3 is 15 amino acids. With 8 bases clipped from V and 4 bases from J, the junction kept 13 bases outside the gene matches. The CDR3 DNA reads TGTGCCAGCCAGAAGACAGGGTTTCGCTCAGAGACCCAGTACTTC. Its translation: CASQKTGFRSETQYF.

The chain links TRBV6-6 to TRBJ2-7, with D hard to call. CDR1 MNHNY and CDR2 SVGAGI come from the germline V gene (reference sequence). CDR3 length equals 13 residues. V lost 4 bases to trimming and J lost 2 bases, with 9 bases between them. CDR3 residues: CASSFSGTYEQYF. The CDR3 nucleotides read TGTGCCAGCAGTTTTTCAGGAACCTACGAGCAGTACTTC.

The V call is TRBV30, the J call TRBJ2-1; D ambiguous. The CDR3 covers 11 residues. Germline lookup yields CDR1 GTSNPN and CDR2 SVGIG (reference sequence). Trimming removed 2 bases from V and 5 bases from J, with 4 bases in between. CDR3 bases: TGTGCCTGGAGTATCAACAATGAGCAGTTCTTC. Translating it yields CAWSINNEQFF.

This sequence joins TRBV12-5 and TRBJ2-1; D ambiguous. This CDR3 has 13 residues. CDR1 LGHNT and CDR2 FRNRAP come from the germline V gene. Trimming took 2 bases from V and 3 from J, leaving 5 bases between them. In nucleotides, the CDR3 is TGTGCTAGTGGTTTGACTGACTACAATGAGCAGTTCTTC. As protein: CASGLTDYNEQFF.

This rearrangement joins TRBV5-1 to TRBJ1-2; D may be TRBD1 (6 bases). Germline V lookup: CDR1 SGHRS, CDR2 YFSETQ. V was pared by 0 bases and J by 0 bases, with 9 bases between. The CDR3 runs 15 residues. CDR3 in DNA: TGCGCCAGCAGCTTGGCAACAGGGACTAACTATGGCTACACCTTC. This codes for CASSLATGTNYGYTF.

The genes are TRBV18 and TRBJ1-1; TRBD1 matches at 10 bases. Germline-derived CDR1 and CDR2 are KGHSH and LQKENI. V was clipped by 8 bases and J by 3 bases; unmatched bases: 15. The CDR3 consists of 17 residues. The CDR3 loop reads CASTRRGTGDEDTEAFF. The CDR3 coding sequence is TGTGCCAGCACCCGAAGAGGGACAGGGGACGAGGACACTGAAGCTTTCTTT.

The CDR3 spells CASWGGLAGFRETQYF. For the CDR3, the DNA is TGTGCCAGCTGGGGAGGACTAGCGGGATTCCGAGAGACCCAGTACTTC. This sequence joins TRBV2 and TRBJ2-5, with 12 positions matching TRBD2. In germline, CDR1 is SNHLY, CDR2 FYNNEI. V was pared by 8 bases and J by 4 bases, with 11 bases of the junction left unmatched. The CDR3 totals 16 residues.

The V gene is TRBV7-6, the J gene TRBJ2-2; 7 bases align to TRBD1. V trimming: 4 bases; J trimming: 1 base; junction bases outside the gene matches: 6. The CDR3 consists of 16 residues. Germline V lookup: CDR1 SGHVS, CDR2 FNYEAQ. CDR3 protein: CASSWQTGLNTGELFF. The CDR3, as DNA: TGTGCCAGCAGCTGGCAGACAGGGCTGAACACCGGGGAGCTGTTTTTT.

Of note for this clone: Other DNA sequences of this sample code for an identical CDR3. V usage is TRBV5-1 and J usage is TRBJ2-1; no reliable D call. The CDR3 runs 15 residues. CDR1 is SGHRS, CDR2 YFSETQ, per germline. The V end was cut by 0 bases, the J end by 0 bases, with 7 bases between. CDR3 coding DNA: TGCGCCAGCAGCTTGGTCTCCAACTCCTACAATGAGCAGTTCTTC. Protein: CASSLVSNSYNEQFF. The variable domain in full, with the rest retrieved from reference TRBV5-1 and TRBJ2-1, is KAGVTQTPRYLIKTRGQQVTLSCSPISGHRSVSWYQQTPGQGLQFLFEYFSETQRNKGNFPGRFSGRQFSNSRSEMNVSTLELGDSALYLCASSLVSNSYNEQFFGPGTRLTVL.

This clone was seen a handful of times. The same CDR3 can be traced to other DNA sequences in this sample. The V and J genes are TRBV5-1 and TRBJ1-1; 8 bases map to TRBD1. This CDR3 comprises 14 residues. The trim removed 4 bases at V and 1 base at J, leaving 3 bases unmatched. Germline lookup yields CDR1 SGHRS and CDR2 YFSETQ. The chain's CDR3 is CASSTGTGNTEAFF. In DNA form, the CDR3 reads TGCGCCAGCAGCACCGGGACAGGGAACACTGAAGCTTTCTTT. The variable domain in full, completed from reference TRBV5-1 and TRBJ1-1, reads KAGVTQTPRYLIKTRGQQVTLSCSPISGHRSVSWYQQTPGQGLQFLFEYFSETQRNKGNFPGRFSGRQFSNSRSEMNVSTLELGDSALYLCASSTGTGNTEAFFGQGTRLTVV.

The chain employs TRBV5-1 and TRBJ1-4; D unclear. CDR1 and CDR2 from the germline V gene are SGHRS and YFSETQ. CDR3 length equals 14 residues. V was pared by 4 bases and J by 6 bases, with 13 bases between. CDR3 amino acids: CASSAGRADEKLFF. The CDR3 DNA is TGCGCCAGCAGCGCGGGCCGGGCCGATGAAAAACTGTTTTTT.

This sequence joins TRBV18 and TRBJ2-1, with TRBD2 identical over 11 bases. The CDR3 covers 15 residues. The trim removed 4 bases at V and 6 bases at J, leaving 5 bases unmatched. Germline V CDR1 and CDR2: KGHSH, LQKENI. In nucleotides, the CDR3 is TGTGCCAGCTCACTACTAGCGGGAGACGGCAATGAGCAGTTCTTC. Encoded protein: CASSLLAGDGNEQFF.

The V and J genes are TRBV11-2 and TRBJ2-7; no definite D call. This CDR3 comprises 15 residues. CDR1 is SGHAT and CDR2 is FQNNGV in the germline V gene. The V end lost 2 bases, the J end lost 7 bases, and 18 bases lay between the germline ends. CDR3 in amino acids: CASSLRGTLGWEQYF. For the CDR3, the DNA is TGTGCCAGCAGCTTAAGAGGCACCCTCGGCTGGGAGCAGTACTTC. Full variable domain (missing parts from reference TRBV11-2 and TRBJ2-7): EAGVAQSPRYKIIEKRQSVAFWCNPISGHATLYWYQQILGQGPKLLIQFQNNGVVDDSQLPKDRFSAERLKGVDSTLKIQPAKLEDSAVYLCASSLRGTLGWEQYFGPGTRLTVT.

J is TRBJ2-7 and V is TRBV7-8; TRBD2 might be the D (6 bases). Trimming removed 4 bases at V and 5 bases at J, with 24 bases between. Germline-derived CDR1 and CDR2 are SGHVS and FQNEAQ. CDR3 size: 17 residues. CDR3 sequence (DNA): TGTGCCAGCAGCTCGAAGCGGGTAATGTCACAAGGGGACGAGCAGTACTTC. Translated: CASSSKRVMSQGDEQYF.

The J gene is TRBJ2-7, the V gene TRBV9; 10 bases match TRBD2. The length of the CDR3 is 15 residues. Germline loops: CDR1 SGDLS, CDR2 YYNGEE. The trim removed 0 bases at V and 3 bases at J, leaving 3 bases unmatched. In DNA, the CDR3 is TGTGCCAGCAGCGTAGAGGGGACTAGCGACTACGAGCAGTACTTC. This codes for CASSVEGTSDYEQYF.

A word on this clone: One end of the junction fails to match germline, which may point to a read error. The rearrangement joins TRBV7-9 to TRBJ2-6; D is perhaps TRBD2 (6 bases). With the DNA end fitting TRBJ2-7 better, the J assignment may be wrong. Germline V gene sequence: CDR1 SEHNR, CDR2 FQNEAQ (reference sequence). This CDR3 contains 12 residues. The CDR3 here is CASSAQDYGQYF. DNA of the CDR3: TGTGCCAGCAGCGCACAGGACTACGGGCAGTACTTC.

V and J are TRBV9 and TRBJ2-2; weak D call: TRBD2 (5 bases). The V end lost 2 bases, the J end lost 3 bases, and 8 bases lay between the germline ends. CDR3 size: 14 residues. Germline V gives CDR1 SGDLS, CDR2 YYNGEE. The CDR3 spells CASSVWRDTGELFF. CDR3 nucleotides: TGTGCCAGCAGCGTCTGGCGGGACACCGGGGAGCTGTTTTTT.